Below, 19 T cell receptor beta chains from the same sample are listed, as sequenced in a study of T cells in Graves' hyperthyroidism and ophthalmopathy. RNA transcripts provided the source from which TCR beta CDR3 regions were amplified. First-round RT-PCR targeting the TCR CDR3 was performed with the HTBI primer set. TCRdb fed the multiplex PCR reads into MiXCR, producing one record per CDR3 protein. The sample carries about 200,000 distinct CDR3 sequences, around a sixth recorded once. Input material: blood. These receptors came from a woman aged 45 to 65 with Graves' hyperthyroidism.

This clonotype showed up many times. The gene calls are TRBV6-2 or TRBV6-3 and TRBJ2-3; D is perhaps TRBD2 (5 bases). Looked up from germline, CDR1 is MNHEY and CDR2 is SVGEGT. The CDR3 is 14 residues long. V gave up 0 bases and J gave up 8 bases, with 12 bases separating them. As DNA, the CDR3 is TGTGCCAGCAGTTACTCGGGCGGGCCCCGTACGCAGTATTTT. It translates to CASSYSGGPRTQYF.

There are many counts of this clonotype. The gene calls are TRBV2 and TRBJ2-7, with 9 bases lining up with TRBD2. CDR1 and CDR2 (germline): SNHLY, FYNNEI. CDR3 length: 14 amino acids. Trimming cost V 4 bases and J 5 bases; bases outside gene matches: 6. Here the CDR3 DNA reads TGTGCCAGCAGTGGGATTAGCGGGAGAGACGAGCAGTACTTC. Protein product: CASSGISGRDEQYF.

This clonotype was seen repeatedly, ten times or more. The chain recombines TRBV2 with TRBJ2-1, with a tentative D call TRBD2 (6 bases). V lost 4 bases and J lost 3, with 13 bases in between. The CDR3 length is 15 residues. CDR1 SNHLY and CDR2 FYNNEI come from the germline V gene. CDR3 DNA sequence: TGTGCCAGCAGTGGAGGAGGGACGAGCTACAATGAGCAGTTCTTC. It encodes CASSGGGTSYNEQFF.

The gene calls are TRBV15 and TRBJ1-2; D not resolved. The V gene lost 4 bases and the J gene lost 6 bases, with 12 bases spanning the gap. This CDR3 region has 13 residues. Germline CDR1 reads LNHNV; CDR2 reads YYDKDF (reference sequence). The CDR3 bases are TGTGCCACCAGCATAATCCTTAGGGATGGCTACACCTTC. Amino acids: CATSIILRDGYTF.

In its sample, this clonotype was seen many times. The chain joins TRBV5-5 to TRBJ1-4; weak D call: TRBD1 (6 bases). V was pared by 2 bases and J by 5 bases, with 10 bases between. The CDR3 loop spans 14 amino acids. The germline gives CDR1 SGHKS, CDR2 YYEKEE (reference sequence). CDR3 sequence (DNA): TGTGCCAGCAGCTTCAGGGGACTCAATGAAAAACTGTTTTTT. It yields the protein CASSFRGLNEKLFF. Based on the CDR3 plus reference TRBV5-5 and TRBJ1-4, the full variable domain is DAGVTQSPTHLIKTRGQQVTLRCSPISGHKSVSWYQQVLGQGPQFIFQYYEKEERGRGNFPDRFSARQFPNYSSELNVNALLLGDSALYLCASSFRGLNEKLFFGSGTQLSVL.

This clonotype has at least ten counts. The chain is built from TRBV29-1 and TRBJ2-3; maybe TRBD2 (6 bases). This CDR3 is 14 amino acids long. The V end was cut by 4 bases, the J end by 0 bases, with 11 bases between. From germline, CDR1 is SQVTM and CDR2 ANQGSEA. CDR3 loop: CSVAQGLSTDTQYF. Here the CDR3 DNA reads TGCAGCGTTGCCCAGGGACTCAGCACAGATACGCAGTATTTT.

The chain joins TRBV4-2 to TRBJ1-2; 8 bases align to TRBD1. The CDR3 runs 15 residues. From germline, CDR1 is LGHNA and CDR2 YNFKEQ. J gave up 5 bases and V 0 bases, and 5 bases lay outside the gene matches. The CDR3 DNA reads as TGTGCCAGCAGCCAAGACAGGGGGCGCCCGTATGGCTACACCTTC. It encodes CASSQDRGRPYGYTF.

This clonotype was seen ten or more times. V usage is TRBV7-6 and J usage is TRBJ2-7; no clear D gene. V was pared by 4 bases and J by 0 bases, with 7 bases between. The CDR3 has 13 amino acids. Germline assignment: CDR1 SGHVS and CDR2 FNYEAQ. In nucleotides, the CDR3 is TGTGCCAGCAGCTCCTCTAACTCCTACGAGCAGTACTTC. This encodes CASSSSNSYEQYF. The whole variable domain, filled in from reference TRBV7-6 and TRBJ2-7, reads GAGVSQSPRYKVTKRGQDVALRCDPISGHVSLYWYRQALGQGPEFLTYFNYEAQQDKSGLPNDRFSAERPEGSISTLTIQRTEQRDSAMYRCASSSSNSYEQYFGPGTRLTVT.

This sequence joins TRBV18 and TRBJ1-2; 11 bases align to TRBD1. CDR3 length: 14 residues. The V gene end was trimmed by 5 bases and the J gene end by 5 bases; junction bases not matched to a gene: 4. The germline CDR1 and CDR2 sequences are KGHSH and LQKENI. The CDR3 reads CASSSRDRGYGYTF. CDR3 coding DNA: TGTGCCAGCTCATCCCGGGACAGGGGGTATGGCTACACCTTC.

This clonotype has at least ten counts. This sequence joins TRBV20-1 and TRBJ2-2; D may be TRBD1 (6 bases). CDR3 size: 12 residues. With 6 bases removed from V and 6 bases from J, the gap between germline ends came to 11 bases. Germline values: CDR1 DFQATT, CDR2 SNEGSKA (reference sequence). The CDR3 loop is CSAPTGSGELFF. The CDR3 DNA sequence: TGCAGTGCCCCTACAGGGTCCGGGGAGCTGTTTTTT.

The chain employs TRBV20-1 and TRBJ2-1; 10 bases line up with TRBD2. The CDR3 loop spans 16 amino acids. Germline V gives CDR1 DFQATT, CDR2 SNEGSKA (reference sequence). J gave up 6 bases and V 3 bases, and 11 bases lay outside the gene matches. For the CDR3, the DNA is TGCAGTGCTAGTAGAATCAGCGGGAGGGCGGGCAATGAGCAGTTCTTC. Its translation is CSASRISGRAGNEQFF.

This clonotype has only a few counts. This rearrangement joins TRBV4-1 to TRBJ1-2; TRBD1 matches 7 bases. Germline CDR1 is MGHRA and CDR2 is YSYEKL. The CDR3 is made up of 15 amino acids. V gave up 2 bases and J gave up 7 bases; unmatched junction bases: 10. CDR3 protein: CASSQQIQGSTGYTF. CDR3 coding DNA: TGCGCCAGCAGCCAACAAATACAGGGGTCAACTGGCTACACCTTC.

The sample holds many counts of this clonotype. This rearrangement joins TRBV5-1 to TRBJ2-7; 9 bases are shared with TRBD2. Germline loops: CDR1 SGHRS, CDR2 YFSETQ. The CDR3 extends over 15 amino acids. V shed 3 bases, J shed 3 bases, and the junction held 7 bases outside the gene matches. The DNA of the CDR3 is TGCGCCAGCAGCTCGGACGGGACTAGCCTCTACGAGCAGTACTTC. This gives the protein CASSSDGTSLYEQYF.

This clonotype has a count of ten or more. The genes are TRBV3-1 and TRBJ2-7; D is ambiguous. Per the germline V gene, CDR1 is LGHDT and CDR2 is YNNKEL (reference sequence). This CDR3 spans 14 amino acids. Trimming cost V 1 base and J 7 bases, with 14 bases left between them. CDR3 residues: CASSQGDGSWEQYF. The CDR3 DNA follows: TGTGCCAGCAGCCAAGGCGACGGTTCTTGGGAGCAGTACTTC.

This clonotype has a handful of counts. The chain has TRBV6-9 and TRBJ2-1; TRBD2 might be the D (5 bases). V dropped 3 bases and J dropped 1 base, with 13 bases sitting between them. Germline V gene data show CDR1 as MNHGY and CDR2 as SVAAGI. The CDR3 has 16 residues. CDR3 residues: CASSYPEERSYNEQFF. As DNA, the CDR3 is TGTGCCAGCAGTTACCCTGAGGAGCGGTCCTACAATGAGCAGTTCTTC.

This clonotype was observed many times. This rearrangement joins TRBV27 to TRBJ2-7; the D gene could be TRBD1 or TRBD2 (5 bases each). V lost 5 bases and J 5 bases, leaving 13 bases between the germline ends. The CDR3 runs 13 residues. From germline, CDR1 is MNHEY and CDR2 SMNVEV (reference sequence). The CDR3 DNA follows: TGTGCCAGCAGTCAGGGACCTTGGGACGAGCAGTACTTC. It specifies CASSQGPWDEQYF.

Many counts were recorded for this clonotype. This chain joins TRBV4-1 and TRBJ2-1, with 7 positions matching TRBD1. The CDR3 is 17 amino acids. The trim removed 0 bases at V and 8 bases at J, leaving 13 bases unmatched. Germline assignment: CDR1 MGHRA and CDR2 YSYEKL. CDR3 amino acids: CASSQDQGGFWVDEQFF. In DNA, the CDR3 is TGCGCCAGCAGCCAAGATCAAGGGGGCTTCTGGGTGGATGAGCAGTTCTTC.

This clonotype occurred a few times. The rearrangement links TRBV3-1 to TRBJ2-7; 8 bases align to TRBD1. Germline values: CDR1 LGHDT, CDR2 YNNKEL (reference sequence). V lost 1 base, J lost 0 bases, and 8 bases stayed unmatched. This CDR3 is built from 17 residues. The CDR3 DNA reads as TGTGCCAGCAGCCAAGTAACCTTCGGGACAGGCTCCTACGAGCAGTACTTC. It specifies CASSQVTFGTGSYEQYF.

The V gene is TRBV30, the J gene TRBJ1-5; 10 positions match TRBD1. V was clipped by 4 bases and J by 1 base; unmatched bases: 1. CDR3 length: 14 residues. CDR1 GTSNPN and CDR2 SVGIG come from the germline V gene (reference sequence). CDR3 sequence reads: CAWTGQGSNQPQHF. In DNA form, the CDR3 reads TGTGCCTGGACGGGACAGGGGAGCAATCAGCCCCAGCATTTT.